These 9 T cell receptor beta chains originate from one sample sequenced in a study of shared clonotypes between healthy human individuals. The table came from immunoSEQ multiplex PCR; TCRdb's copy has only in-frame clones and leaves some out. The sample yields about 2 million clones, around 95% seen once. What was sequenced was naive CD4+ T cells sorted from blood. The subset here: CD45RA+ positively selected. The receptors were sampled from a young man in good health.

The chain joins TRBV6-5 to TRBJ2-7, with 7 bases fitting TRBD1. Germline values: CDR1 MNHEY, CDR2 SVGAGI. The CDR3 loop spans 12 amino acids. V shed 8 bases and J 5 bases; nucleotides not matched to a gene: 6. The CDR3 protein is CASETGTHEQYF. Here the CDR3 DNA reads TGTGCCAGCGAGACAGGGACCCACGAGCAGTACTTC.

This chain connects TRBV28 to TRBJ2-7; D is perhaps TRBD1 or TRBD2 (5 bases each). Germline V gene lookup returns CDR1 MDHEN and CDR2 SYDVKM. The CDR3 is made up of 12 amino acids. The ends were cut back, 10 bases at V and 3 bases at J, with 13 bases in the middle. The CDR3 is CATTTDYYEQYF. The CDR3 DNA reads as TGTGCCACCACGACAGACTACTACGAGCAGTACTTC.

The chain combines TRBV5-6 with TRBJ2-1, with 9 bases identical to TRBD2. Looked up from germline, CDR1 is SGHDT and CDR2 is YYEEEE. The CDR3 contains 15 residues. With V trimmed by 3 bases and J by 7 bases, 8 bases remained unmatched. In nucleotides, the CDR3 is TGTGCCAGCAGCTCCCGCGGGGGGGCCGGTAATGAGCAGTTCTTC. Residues: CASSSRGGAGNEQFF.

This chain joins TRBV10-3 and TRBJ2-7, with 7 bases aligning to TRBD1. CDR3 length equals 12 residues. J lost 3 bases, V lost 11 bases, and 7 bases had no gene match. Germline loops: CDR1 ENHRY, CDR2 SYGVKD. The CDR3 is CASQTGNYEQYF. In DNA form, the CDR3 reads TGTGCCTCCCAGACAGGGAACTACGAGCAGTACTTC.

The rearrangement joins TRBV7-2 to TRBJ2-7; D unclear. The germline gives CDR1 SGHTA, CDR2 FQGNSA. V lost 1 base, J lost 0 bases, and 10 bases lay in between. CDR3 size: 15 residues. The CDR3 region is CASSLVAGTSYEQYF. The CDR3 region has the DNA TGTGCCAGCAGCTTAGTGGCAGGCACCTCCTACGAGCAGTACTTC.

The V gene is TRBV12-5, the J gene TRBJ1-3; D uncertain. The CDR3 length is 16 residues. Trimming removed 7 bases from V and 0 bases from J, with 16 bases in between. CDR1 is LGHNT and CDR2 is FRNRAP in the germline V gene. The CDR3 protein is CASAPLMVASGNTIYF. CDR3 nucleotide sequence: TGTGCTAGTGCCCCTTTAATGGTGGCCTCTGGAAACACCATATATTTT.

J is TRBJ2-1 and V is TRBV5-1; 7 bases line up with TRBD2. The CDR3 has 17 amino acids. Trimming took 4 bases from V and 7 from J; bases not matched to a gene: 17. Germline V lookup: CDR1 SGHRS, CDR2 YFSETQ. CDR3 region: CASSPRVGGSGRNEQFF. In nucleotides, the CDR3 is TGCGCCAGCAGCCCGCGGGTTGGCGGGAGTGGACGGAATGAGCAGTTCTTC.

This clone came up once. This chain connects TRBV19 to TRBJ1-2; 7 bases are a match to TRBD1. The CDR3 extends over 14 amino acids. In germline, CDR1 is LNHDA, CDR2 SQIVND (reference sequence). With 6 bases clipped from V and 3 bases from J, the junction kept 7 bases outside the gene matches. In DNA form, the CDR3 reads TGTGCCAGTAGCCCGACAGGGTTGGACTATGGCTACACCTTC. This gives the protein CASSPTGLDYGYTF. Full variable domain (missing parts from reference TRBV19 and TRBJ1-2): DGGITQSPKYLFRKEGQNVTLSCEQNLNHDAMYWYRQDPGQGLRLIYYSQIVNDFQKGDIAEGYSVSREKKESFPLTVTSAQKNPTAFYLCASSPTGLDYGYTFGSGTRLTVV.

The chain combines TRBV28 with TRBJ2-5; 7 positions agree with TRBD1. CDR3 length equals 14 residues. The germline gives CDR1 MDHEN, CDR2 SYDVKM. V lost 2 bases, J lost 4 bases, and 4 bases stayed unmatched. The DNA of the CDR3 is TGTGCCAGCAGTTTAACAGGGGCAGGAGAGACCCAGTACTTC. It encodes CASSLTGAGETQYF.